The 4 T cell receptor beta chains below were found in one sample sequenced in a study of response to subunit inactivated influenza vaccine. TCRdb passed the RT-PCR reads through MiXCR, listing each CDR3 protein once. The table shows around 520,000 distinct CDR3 sequences, with 12% occurring only once. This material consisted of PBMCs from blood, taken on the day of vaccination. These receptors all come from a man aged 50 to 59 who received an inactivated influenza vaccine.

This clonotype was counted at least ten times. The chain has TRBV7-2 and TRBJ2-2, with D possibly matching TRBD2 (5 bases). With 4 bases removed from V and 3 bases from J, the gap between germline ends came to 12 bases. The germline CDR1 and CDR2 sequences are SGHTA and FQGNSA. The CDR3 has 15 residues. This CDR3 reads CASSWGDTYTGELFF. The CDR3 DNA reads TGTGCCAGCAGCTGGGGAGACACTTACACCGGGGAGCTGTTTTTT.

This clonotype was recorded many times. This chain joins TRBV4-1 and TRBJ1-2, with TRBD1 identical over 7 bases. The CDR3 loop spans 19 amino acids. The germline V gene encodes CDR1 MGHRA and CDR2 YSYEKL. Trimming removed 4 bases from V and 4 bases from J; junction bases left unmatched: 21. The CDR3 loop is CASSRETGSGSSIFYGYTF. The CDR3 DNA follows: TGCGCCAGCAGCCGAGAGACAGGGTCGGGGAGCAGTATATTCTATGGCTACACCTTC.

This clonotype was counted at least ten times. This rearrangement joins TRBV5-1 to TRBJ2-2; TRBD2 matches at 14 bases. With 5 bases clipped from V and 5 bases from J, the junction kept 5 bases outside the gene matches. The CDR3 sequence is 16 residues long. CDR1 is SGHRS, CDR2 YFSETQ, per germline. The CDR3 coding sequence is TGCGCCAGCAGACGACTAGCGGGGGGGCAGACCGGGGAGCTGTTTTTT. Protein product: CASRRLAGGQTGELFF.

This clonotype was counted ten times or more. CDR3 loop: CASRKPRLSSYEQYF. CDR3 coding DNA: TGTGCCAGCAGAAAACCGAGATTAAGCTCCTACGAGCAGTACTTC. This chain joins TRBV27 and TRBJ2-7; D gene unclear. Trimming removed 6 bases from V and 0 bases from J, with 15 bases in between. Germline-derived CDR1 and CDR2 are MNHEY and SMNVEV (reference sequence). CDR3 length equals 15 residues.